Below are 10 T cell receptor beta chains sequenced from a single sample in a study of shared clonotypes between healthy human individuals. TCRdb's copy holds only in-frame clones and misses some; the assay was immunoSEQ multiplex PCR. The table records over 2,000,000 clones, around 93% of them present only once. In the naive CD8 group, cells lacked CD45RO and were positively selected for CCR7, so terminally differentiated effector memory CD45RA+ cells were left out. The specimen sequenced was naive CD8+ T cells from PBMCs. The origin of the receptors is a man aged 18 to 30 in good health. Some clones in this sample may be carry-over from other donors' samples.

This clone was found a few times. This rearrangement joins TRBV6-5 to TRBJ1-5; possibly TRBD1 for D (6 bases). The germline V gene encodes CDR1 MNHEY and CDR2 SVGAGI. The CDR3 contains 14 residues. With 0 bases removed from V and 7 bases from J, the gap between germline ends came to 10 bases. In DNA form, the CDR3 reads TGTGCCAGCAGTTACTCCAGGGGCCACCAGCCCCAGCATTTT. Translated: CASSYSRGHQPQHF.

The chain couples TRBV5-5 to TRBJ2-7, with D perhaps matching TRBD2 (6 bases). Germline V lookup: CDR1 SGHKS, CDR2 YYEKEE (reference sequence). Trimming shortened V by 3 bases and J by 13 bases, and 29 bases separated the two germline ends. This CDR3 is built from 16 residues. The CDR3: CASSSKAGLDLLRSYF. CDR3 bases: TGTGCCAGCAGCTCCAAGGCGGGACTGGACCTCCTACGATCTTACTTC.

The genes are TRBV28 and TRBJ2-7, with D possibly being TRBD1 (6 bases). Deletions cut 6 bases from V and 3 bases from J, with 18 bases between. The germline V gene has CDR1 MDHEN and CDR2 SYDVKM. The CDR3 contains 15 residues. CDR3 in DNA: TGTGCCAGCAGAAACAGGGATAGTCCACTCTACGAGCAGTACTTC. This translates into CASRNRDSPLYEQYF. Based on the CDR3 plus reference TRBV28 and TRBJ2-7, the full variable domain is DVKVTQSSRYLVKRTGEKVFLECVQDMDHENMFWYRQDPGLGLRLIYFSYDVKMKEKGDIPEGYSVSREKKERFSLILESASTNQTSMYLCASRNRDSPLYEQYFGPGTRLTVT.

This clone was observed a single time. CDR3 in amino acids: CASSGLAGGLQFF. Here the CDR3 DNA reads TGTGCCAGCAGCGGACTAGCGGGAGGGTTGCAGTTCTTC. The J gene is TRBJ2-1, the V gene TRBV6-5, with 15 positions matching TRBD2. Germline CDR1 MNHEY, CDR2 SVGAGI. This CDR3 spans 13 amino acids. V trimming: 6 bases; J trimming: 12 bases; junction bases outside the gene matches: 3.

Only a few counts were recorded for this clone. The chain links TRBV5-1 to TRBJ1-1; D is possibly TRBD1 (6 bases). Trimming removed 5 bases at V and 7 bases at J, with 15 bases between. CDR1 and CDR2 (germline): SGHRS, YFSETQ. The length of the CDR3 is 13 residues. The DNA for the CDR3 is TGCGCCAGCAGTTGGGGGGGACACTTTGAAGCTTTCTTT. This codes for CASSWGGHFEAFF.

The chain links TRBV2 to TRBJ1-3; 7 bases agree with TRBD1. The V gene end was trimmed by 4 bases and the J gene end by 0 bases; junction bases not matched to a gene: 3. This CDR3 contains 15 residues. Germline V lookup: CDR1 SNHLY, CDR2 FYNNEI. The CDR3 region is CASSAGDSSGNTIYF. CDR3 nucleotide sequence: TGTGCCAGCAGTGCGGGGGACAGCTCTGGAAACACCATATATTTT.

This chain joins TRBV11-2 and TRBJ2-1; no definite D call. The CDR3 totals 16 residues. V lost 0 bases to trimming and J lost 3 bases, with 12 bases between them. Looked up from germline, CDR1 is SGHAT and CDR2 is FQNNGV. The CDR3 DNA reads as TGTGCCAGCAGCTTAGATTTTTTGAACTTCTACAATGAGCAGTTCTTC. Protein sequence: CASSLDFLNFYNEQFF. Full variable domain (missing parts from reference TRBV11-2 and TRBJ2-1): EAGVAQSPRYKIIEKRQSVAFWCNPISGHATLYWYQQILGQGPKLLIQFQNNGVVDDSQLPKDRFSAERLKGVDSTLKIQPAKLEDSAVYLCASSLDFLNFYNEQFFGPGTRLTVL.

The V gene is TRBV7-9, the J gene TRBJ2-5; D may be TRBD2 (6 bases). This CDR3 is built from 15 residues. V dropped 4 bases and J dropped 5 bases, with 17 bases sitting between them. Germline V CDR1 and CDR2: SEHNR, FQNEAQ (reference sequence). CDR3 coding DNA: TGTGCCAGCAGCTCCAGGGACTGGCCAGGGGAGACCCAGTACTTC. Translating it yields CASSSRDWPGETQYF.

This clone appeared a single time. The chain recombines TRBV7-9 with TRBJ2-5, with 7 bases lining up with TRBD2. CDR3 length: 16 residues. Germline CDR1 SEHNR, CDR2 FQNEAQ (reference sequence). The trim removed 4 bases at V and 5 bases at J, leaving 13 bases unmatched. The CDR3 region has the DNA TGTGCCAGCAGCTCACCCCTACTAGTGGGAGGGGAGACCCAGTACTTC. It codes for CASSSPLLVGGETQYF.

The rearrangement uses TRBV9 and TRBJ2-3; TRBD2 agrees at 11 bases. The CDR3 sequence is 17 residues long. The J segment lost 2 bases and the V segment lost 3 bases, leaving 8 bases of the junction unmatched. Germline loops: CDR1 SGDLS, CDR2 YYNGEE. The CDR3 is CASSARGSGGATDTQYF. CDR3 DNA: TGTGCCAGCAGCGCGAGAGGTAGCGGGGGGGCCACAGATACGCAGTATTTT.